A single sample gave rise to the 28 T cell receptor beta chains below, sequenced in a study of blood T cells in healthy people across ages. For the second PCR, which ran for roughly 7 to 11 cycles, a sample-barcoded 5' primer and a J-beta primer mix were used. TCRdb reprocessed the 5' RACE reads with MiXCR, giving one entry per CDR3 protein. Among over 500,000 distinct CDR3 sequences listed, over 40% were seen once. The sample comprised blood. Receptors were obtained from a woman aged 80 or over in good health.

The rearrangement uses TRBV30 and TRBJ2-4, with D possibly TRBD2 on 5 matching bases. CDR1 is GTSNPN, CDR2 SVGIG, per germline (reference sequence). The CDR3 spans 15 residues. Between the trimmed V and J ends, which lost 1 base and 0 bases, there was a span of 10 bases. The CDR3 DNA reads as TGTGCCTGGAGTGGAGGGAGTTTAGCCAAAAACATTCAGTACTTC. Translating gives CAWSGGSLAKNIQYF.

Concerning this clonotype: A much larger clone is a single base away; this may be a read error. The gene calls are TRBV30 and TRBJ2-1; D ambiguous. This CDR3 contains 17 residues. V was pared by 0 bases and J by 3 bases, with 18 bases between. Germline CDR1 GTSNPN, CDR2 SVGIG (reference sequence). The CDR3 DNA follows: TGTGCCTGGAGTGTACATTGGAGTGGAGCCCACTACAATGAGCAGTTCTTC. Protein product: CAWSVHWSGAHYNEQFF.

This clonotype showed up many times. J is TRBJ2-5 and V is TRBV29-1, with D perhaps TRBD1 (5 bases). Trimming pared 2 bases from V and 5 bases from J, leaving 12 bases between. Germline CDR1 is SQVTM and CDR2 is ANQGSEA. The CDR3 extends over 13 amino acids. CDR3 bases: TGCAGCGTTGAAAAGCCAGGGTGGGAGACCCAGTACTTC. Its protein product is CSVEKPGWETQYF.

The DNA of the CDR3 is TGTGCCATCAGCCCAGGGGGCGCGGATAATTCACCCCTCCACTTT. It specifies CAISPGGADNSPLHF. J is TRBJ1-6 and V is TRBV10-3; TRBD1 agrees at 8 bases. V shed 6 bases and J 5 bases; nucleotides not matched to a gene: 6. This CDR3 comprises 15 residues. The V gene's germline CDR1 is ENHRY and CDR2 SYGVKD.

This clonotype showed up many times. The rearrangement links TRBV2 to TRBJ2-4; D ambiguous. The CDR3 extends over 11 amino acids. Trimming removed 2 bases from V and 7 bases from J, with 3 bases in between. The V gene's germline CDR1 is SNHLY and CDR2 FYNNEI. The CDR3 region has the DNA TGTGCCAGCAGTGAATTGAACATTCAGTACTTC. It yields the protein CASSELNIQYF.

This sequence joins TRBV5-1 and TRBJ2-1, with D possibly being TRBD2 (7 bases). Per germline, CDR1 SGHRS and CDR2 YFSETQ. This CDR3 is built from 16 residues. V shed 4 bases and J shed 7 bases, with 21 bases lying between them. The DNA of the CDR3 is TGCGCCAGCAGCGGTACAGGGCGGGGGTTCGGGAATGAGCAGTTCTTC. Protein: CASSGTGRGFGNEQFF.

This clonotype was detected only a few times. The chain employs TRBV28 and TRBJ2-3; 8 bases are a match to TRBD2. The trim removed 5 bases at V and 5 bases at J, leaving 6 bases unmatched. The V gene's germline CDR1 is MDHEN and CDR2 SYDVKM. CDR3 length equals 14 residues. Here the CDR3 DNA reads TGTGCCAGCAGTGGGACTAGTTTCGTAGATACGCAGTATTTT. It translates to CASSGTSFVDTQYF.

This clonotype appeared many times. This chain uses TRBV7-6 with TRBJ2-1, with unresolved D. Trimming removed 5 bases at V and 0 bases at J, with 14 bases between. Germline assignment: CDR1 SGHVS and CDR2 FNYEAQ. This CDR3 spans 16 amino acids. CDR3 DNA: TGTGCCAGCAGCATCTCGGACGCGAGCTCCTACAATGAGCAGTTCTTC. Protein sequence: CASSISDASSYNEQFF.

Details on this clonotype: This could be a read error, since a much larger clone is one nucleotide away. CDR3 nucleotides: TGCGCCAGGGATACCGGCGTCAGCTACGAGCAGTACTTC. Translation gives CARDTGVSYEQYF. The V and J genes are TRBV5-1 and TRBJ2-7, with D unclear. V lost 8 bases and J 3 bases, leaving 15 bases between the germline ends. Germline lookup yields CDR1 SGHRS and CDR2 YFSETQ. CDR3 size: 13 residues.

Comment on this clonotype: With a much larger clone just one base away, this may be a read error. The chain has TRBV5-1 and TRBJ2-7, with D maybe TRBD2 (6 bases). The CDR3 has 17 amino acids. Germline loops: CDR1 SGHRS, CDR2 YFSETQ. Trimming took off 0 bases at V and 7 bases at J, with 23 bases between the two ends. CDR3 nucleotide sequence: TGCGCCAGCAGCTTGGGCCCCTTGGCGGGGCTGAACAATGAGCAGTACTTC. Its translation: CASSLGPLAGLNNEQYF.

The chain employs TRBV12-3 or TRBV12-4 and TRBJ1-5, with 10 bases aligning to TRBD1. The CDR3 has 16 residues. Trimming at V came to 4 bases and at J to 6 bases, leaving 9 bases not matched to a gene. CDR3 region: CASSYMTGGVGQPQHF. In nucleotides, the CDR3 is TGTGCCAGCAGTTATATGACAGGGGGCGTGGGTCAGCCCCAGCATTTT.

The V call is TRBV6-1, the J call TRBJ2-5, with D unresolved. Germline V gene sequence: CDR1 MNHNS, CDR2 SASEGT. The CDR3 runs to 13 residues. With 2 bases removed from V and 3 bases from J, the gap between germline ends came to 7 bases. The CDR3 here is CASSETVEETQYF. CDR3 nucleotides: TGTGCCAGCAGTGAAACCGTTGAAGAGACCCAGTACTTC.

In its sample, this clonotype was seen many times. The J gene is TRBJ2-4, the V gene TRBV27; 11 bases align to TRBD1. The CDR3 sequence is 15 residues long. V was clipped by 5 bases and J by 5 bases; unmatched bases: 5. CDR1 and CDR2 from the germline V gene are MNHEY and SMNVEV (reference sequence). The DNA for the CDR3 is TGTGCCAGCAGTCCCCGGACAGGGGGCCAAAACATTCAGTACTTC. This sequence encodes CASSPRTGGQNIQYF.

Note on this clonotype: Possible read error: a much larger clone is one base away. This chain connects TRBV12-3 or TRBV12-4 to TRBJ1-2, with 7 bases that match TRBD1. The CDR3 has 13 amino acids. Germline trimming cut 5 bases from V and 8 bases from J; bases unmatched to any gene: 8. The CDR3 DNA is TGTGCCAGCAGTGCGACAGGGAGTCAGGGCTACACCTTC. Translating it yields CASSATGSQGYTF.

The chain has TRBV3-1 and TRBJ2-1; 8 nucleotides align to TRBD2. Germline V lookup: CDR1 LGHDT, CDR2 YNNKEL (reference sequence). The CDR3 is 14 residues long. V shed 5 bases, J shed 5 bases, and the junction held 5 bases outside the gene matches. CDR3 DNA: TGTGCCAGCAGCATGGTGACTAGCGACAATGAGCAGTTCTTC. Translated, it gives CASSMVTSDNEQFF.

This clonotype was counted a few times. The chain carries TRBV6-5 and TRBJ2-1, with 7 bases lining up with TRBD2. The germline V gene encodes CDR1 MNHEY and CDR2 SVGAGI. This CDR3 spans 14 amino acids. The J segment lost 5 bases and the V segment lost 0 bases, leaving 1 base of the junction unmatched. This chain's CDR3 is CASSYSGGDNEQFF. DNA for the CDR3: TGTGCCAGCAGTTACTCGGGAGGGGACAATGAGCAGTTCTTC.

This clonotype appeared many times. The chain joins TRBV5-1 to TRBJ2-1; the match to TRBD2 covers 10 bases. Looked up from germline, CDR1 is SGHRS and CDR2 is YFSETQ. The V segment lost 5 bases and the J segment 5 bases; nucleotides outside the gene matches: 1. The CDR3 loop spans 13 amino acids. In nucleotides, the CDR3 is TGCGCCAGCAGAACTAGCGGGGACAATGAGCAGTTCTTC. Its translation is CASRTSGDNEQFF. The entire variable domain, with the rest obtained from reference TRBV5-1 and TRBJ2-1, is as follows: KAGVTQTPRYLIKTRGQQVTLSCSPISGHRSVSWYQQTPGQGLQFLFEYFSETQRNKGNFPGRFSGRQFSNSRSEMNVSTLELGDSALYLCASRTSGDNEQFFGPGTRLTVL.

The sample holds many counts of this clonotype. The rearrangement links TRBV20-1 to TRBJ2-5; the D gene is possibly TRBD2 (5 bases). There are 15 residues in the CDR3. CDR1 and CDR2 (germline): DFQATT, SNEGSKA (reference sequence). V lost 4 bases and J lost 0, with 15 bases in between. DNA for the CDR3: TGCAGTGCTAAAACACGGGAACGCTACCAAGAGACCCAGTACTTC. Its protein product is CSAKTRERYQETQYF.

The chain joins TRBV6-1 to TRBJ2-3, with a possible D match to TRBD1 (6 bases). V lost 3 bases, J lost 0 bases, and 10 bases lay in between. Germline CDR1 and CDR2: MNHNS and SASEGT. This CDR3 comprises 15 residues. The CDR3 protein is CASSEDRPSTDTQYF. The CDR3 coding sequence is TGTGCCAGCAGTGAGGACAGACCTAGCACAGATACGCAGTATTTT.

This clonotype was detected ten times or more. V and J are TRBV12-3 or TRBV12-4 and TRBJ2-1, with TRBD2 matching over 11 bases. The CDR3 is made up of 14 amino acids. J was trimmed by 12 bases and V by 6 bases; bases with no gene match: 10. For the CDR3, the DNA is TGTGCCAGCAGCCAACCGGGACTAGCGGTATGGCAGTTCTTC. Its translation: CASSQPGLAVWQFF.

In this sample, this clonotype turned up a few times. DNA for the CDR3: TGTGCCAGCGGCTCAGAACACCGGACAGGGAGGATCACAGATACGCAGTATTTT. It codes for CASGSEHRTGRITDTQYF. The chain employs TRBV6-2 or TRBV6-3 and TRBJ2-3, with 8 nucleotides matching TRBD1. The CDR3 is made up of 18 amino acids. The J segment lost 2 bases and the V segment lost 8 bases, leaving 18 bases of the junction unmatched. CDR1 and CDR2 (germline): MNHEY, SVGEGT.

As DNA, the CDR3 is TGCGCCAGCAGCTTATCGGGCATTCGCTCGGATACGCAGTATTTT. This translates into CASSLSGIRSDTQYF. This rearrangement joins TRBV5-1 to TRBJ2-3; no firm D call. Germline assignment: CDR1 SGHRS and CDR2 YFSETQ. The germline V and J ends were trimmed by 2 bases and 6 bases, with 16 bases remaining between them. CDR3 length: 15 amino acids.

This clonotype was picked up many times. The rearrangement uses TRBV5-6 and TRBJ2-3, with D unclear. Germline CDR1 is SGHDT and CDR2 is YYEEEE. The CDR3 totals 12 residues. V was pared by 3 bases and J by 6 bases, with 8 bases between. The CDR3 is CASSSRWDTQYF. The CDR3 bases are TGTGCCAGCAGCTCCCGTTGGGATACGCAGTATTTT.

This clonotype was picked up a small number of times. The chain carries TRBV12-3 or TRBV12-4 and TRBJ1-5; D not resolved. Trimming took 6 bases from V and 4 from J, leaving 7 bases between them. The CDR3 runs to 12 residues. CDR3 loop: CASSADNQPQHF. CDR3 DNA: TGTGCCAGCAGCGCCGATAATCAGCCCCAGCATTTT.

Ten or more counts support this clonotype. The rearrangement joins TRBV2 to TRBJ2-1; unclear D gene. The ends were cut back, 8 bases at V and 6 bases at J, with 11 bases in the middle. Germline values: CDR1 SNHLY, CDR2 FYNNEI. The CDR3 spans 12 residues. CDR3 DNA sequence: TGTGCCAGCCGGCCCATTGCCAATGAGCAGTTCTTC. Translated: CASRPIANEQFF.

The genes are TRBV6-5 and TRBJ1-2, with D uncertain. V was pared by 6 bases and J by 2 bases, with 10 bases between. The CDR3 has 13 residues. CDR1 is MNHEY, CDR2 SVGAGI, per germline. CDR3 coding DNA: TGTGCCAGCAGAATCGCACGGAACTATGGCTACACCTTC. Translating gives CASRIARNYGYTF.

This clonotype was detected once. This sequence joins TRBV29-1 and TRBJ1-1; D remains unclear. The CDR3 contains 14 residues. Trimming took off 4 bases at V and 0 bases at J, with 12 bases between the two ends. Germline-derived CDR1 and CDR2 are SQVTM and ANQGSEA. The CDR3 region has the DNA TGCAGCGTTGGGGCCCAGGCCCTGAACACTGAAGCTTTCTTT. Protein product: CSVGAQALNTEAFF.

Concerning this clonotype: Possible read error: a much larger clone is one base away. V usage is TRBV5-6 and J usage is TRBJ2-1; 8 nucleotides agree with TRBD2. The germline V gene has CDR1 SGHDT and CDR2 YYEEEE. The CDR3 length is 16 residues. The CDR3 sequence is CASSPPSGHSYSEQFF. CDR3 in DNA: TGTGCCAGCAGCCCTCCTAGCGGGCACTCCTACAGTGAGCAGTTCTTC.